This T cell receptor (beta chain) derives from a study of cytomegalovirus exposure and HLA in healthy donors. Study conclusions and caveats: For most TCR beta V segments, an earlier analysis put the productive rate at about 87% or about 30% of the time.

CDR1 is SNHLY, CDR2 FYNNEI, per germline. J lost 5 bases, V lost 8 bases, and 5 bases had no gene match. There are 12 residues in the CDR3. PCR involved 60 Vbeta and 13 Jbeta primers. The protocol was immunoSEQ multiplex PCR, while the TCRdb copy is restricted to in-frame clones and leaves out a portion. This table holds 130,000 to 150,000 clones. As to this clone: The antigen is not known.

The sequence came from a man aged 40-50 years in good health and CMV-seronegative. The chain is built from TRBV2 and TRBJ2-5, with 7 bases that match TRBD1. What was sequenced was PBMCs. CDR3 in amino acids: CASRQDRETQYF. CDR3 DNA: TGTGCCAGCCGACAGGACAGGGAGACCCAGTACTTC.